This T cell receptor (beta chain) was sequenced during a study of T cell responses to AZD1222 COVID-19 vaccine. Regarding the study as a whole: Compared with day 0, the breadth and depth of the Spike-specific TCR repertoire rose significantly after two doses of AZD1222. As reported, nearly half of all spike-specific TCRs target variant regions that are unmutated.

V lost 2 bases and J lost 5, with 13 bases in between. Germline assignment: CDR1 SGHRS and CDR2 YFSETQ. The CDR3 covers 14 residues. Analysis merged second doses at about 4 or about 12 weeks. This clone was recorded only once. The antigen is not known. Measured with immunoSEQ multiplex PCR; TCRdb has only the in-frame clones, and not every one. The sample has about 120,000 clones, roughly 86% seen once. This material consisted of peripheral blood, taken 28 days after the second AZD1222 dose. V is TRBV5-1 and J is TRBJ1-1; TRBD1 might be the D (6 bases). The clonotype was recovered from an adult who received the AZD1222 COVID-19 vaccine. CDR3 residues: CASSFGQGRTEAFF. CDR3 bases: TGCGCCAGCAGCTTTGGCCAGGGGAGGACTGAAGCTTTCTTT.